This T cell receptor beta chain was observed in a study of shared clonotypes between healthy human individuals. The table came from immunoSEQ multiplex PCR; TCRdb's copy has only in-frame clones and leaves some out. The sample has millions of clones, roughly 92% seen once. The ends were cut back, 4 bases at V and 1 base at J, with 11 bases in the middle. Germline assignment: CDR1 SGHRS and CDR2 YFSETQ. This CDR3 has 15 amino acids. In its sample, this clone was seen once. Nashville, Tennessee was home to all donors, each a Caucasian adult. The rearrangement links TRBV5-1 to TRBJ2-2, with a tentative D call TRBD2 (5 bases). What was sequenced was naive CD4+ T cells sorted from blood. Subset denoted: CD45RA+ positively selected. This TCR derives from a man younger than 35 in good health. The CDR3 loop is CASSARTLNTGELFF. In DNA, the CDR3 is TGCGCCAGCAGCGCTCGGACTTTGAACACCGGGGAGCTGTTTTTT. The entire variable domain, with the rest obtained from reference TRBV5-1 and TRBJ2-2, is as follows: KAGVTQTPRYLIKTRGQQVTLSCSPISGHRSVSWYQQTPGQGLQFLFEYFSETQRNKGNFPGRFSGRQFSNSRSEMNVSTLELGDSALYLCASSARTLNTGELFFGEGSRLTVL.